One and the same sample provided the 30 T cell receptor beta chains below, sequenced in a study of T-cell reconstitution after alpha-beta-depleted transplantation in children. Researchers prepared the TCRbeta library using unique molecular identifiers, the study reports. Each CDR3 protein is one row after TCRdb ran MiXCR on the PCR reads. This table has some 200,000 distinct CDR3 sequences, about 14% appearing once. The sequencing here drew on PBMCs from the stem cell graft donor, taken from the stem cell graft. The receptor set was obtained from a human donor who donated a stem cell graft to a child with acute lymphoblastic leukemia.

This clonotype was observed many times. The chain combines TRBV20-1 with TRBJ2-1, with D perhaps TRBD1 or TRBD2 (6 bases each). The germline V gene encodes CDR1 DFQATT and CDR2 SNEGSKA (reference sequence). V shed 0 bases and J shed 8 bases, with 8 bases lying between them. The CDR3 is 12 residues long. The CDR3 loop is CSAREGGDEQFF. The CDR3, as DNA: TGCAGTGCTAGAGAGGGGGGCGATGAGCAGTTCTTC.

This chain links TRBV4-1 with TRBJ2-3; D gene unclear. The CDR3 extends over 14 amino acids. Germline V lookup: CDR1 MGHRA, CDR2 YSYEKL. The germline V and J ends were trimmed by 1 base and 8 bases, with 13 bases remaining between them. Written as DNA, the CDR3 is TGCGCCAGCAGCCAAGTTGAGGCTCTCCTTACGCAGTATTTT. It yields the protein CASSQVEALLTQYF.

This clonotype was counted at least ten times. The CDR3 reads CSVYGAGQETQYF. The CDR3 region has the DNA TGCAGCGTTTATGGGGCAGGGCAAGAGACCCAGTACTTC. The chain carries TRBV29-1 and TRBJ2-5; a weak D match, TRBD1 (5 bases). Deletions cut 5 bases from V and 2 bases from J, with 12 bases between. CDR3 length: 13 residues. CDR1 and CDR2 from the germline V gene are SQVTM and ANQGSEA.

The V gene is TRBV9, the J gene TRBJ2-7; D possibly matches TRBD1 or TRBD2 (5 bases each). This CDR3 is built from 14 residues. The V and J ends lost 4 bases and 2 bases respectively, with 13 bases between them. In germline, CDR1 is SGDLS, CDR2 YYNGEE. As DNA, the CDR3 is TGTGCCAGCAGCCCCCGGGACCCCGCCTACGAGCAGTACTTC. Protein sequence: CASSPRDPAYEQYF.

This clonotype was counted at least ten times. The chain recombines TRBV5-1 with TRBJ2-1; TRBD2 agrees at 11 bases. This CDR3 region has 14 residues. With V trimmed by 2 bases and J by 7 bases, 2 bases remained unmatched. From germline, CDR1 is SGHRS and CDR2 YFSETQ. This CDR3 reads CASSLRLAGNEQFF. In DNA, the CDR3 is TGCGCCAGCAGCTTAAGACTAGCGGGGAATGAGCAGTTCTTC.

This clonotype was seen repeatedly, ten times or more. The chain recombines TRBV21-1 with TRBJ2-1; the table's D call TRBD2 went unverified against the DNA. TRBV21-1 is flagged as a pseudogene. The CDR3 extends over 14 amino acids. The CDR3 DNA is TGTGCCAGAATAGTCCGACTGAAAGACAATGAGCAGTTCTTC. Translation: CARIVRLKDNEQFF.

V is TRBV30 and J is TRBJ2-2; the match to TRBD2 covers 8 bases. This CDR3 is 14 amino acids long. Germline V gene data show CDR1 as GTSNPN and CDR2 as SVGIG (reference sequence). V dropped 4 bases and J dropped 3; count of bases not matched to a gene: 4. Here the CDR3 reads CAWNGRADTGELFF. The CDR3 coding sequence is TGTGCCTGGAACGGGAGGGCCGACACCGGGGAGCTGTTTTTT.

J is TRBJ1-2 and V is TRBV4-1; TRBD1 matches 9 bases. Germline CDR1 is MGHRA and CDR2 is YSYEKL. The CDR3 is 18 residues long. Trimming at V came to 5 bases and at J to 4 bases, leaving 17 bases not matched to a gene. CDR3 sequence (DNA): TGCGCCAGCAGCTCAATTTCCGGGACAGGGACGTATAGCTATGGCTACACCTTC. Its translation: CASSSISGTGTYSYGYTF.

This clonotype was picked up a small number of times. The CDR3 sequence is CASSRTGGTYGEAFF. CDR3 sequence (DNA): TGTGCCAGCAGTCGCACAGGGGGGACGTACGGTGAAGCTTTCTTT. The chain couples TRBV7-9 to TRBJ1-1, with 8 bases that match TRBD1. Trimming took 6 bases from V and 7 from J; bases not matched to a gene: 13. CDR3 size: 15 residues. Germline V lookup: CDR1 SEHNR, CDR2 FQNEAQ (reference sequence).

Many counts were recorded for this clonotype. The chain recombines TRBV6-5 with TRBJ2-5, with 7 bases lining up with TRBD1. The CDR3 runs to 13 residues. V trimming: 7 bases; J trimming: 2 bases; junction bases outside the gene matches: 4. Looked up from germline, CDR1 is MNHEY and CDR2 is SVGAGI. CDR3 in amino acids: CASTRQGQETQYF. Written as DNA, the CDR3 is TGTGCCAGCACCAGACAGGGACAAGAGACCCAGTACTTC.

The sample holds many counts of this clonotype. V and J are TRBV7-6 and TRBJ1-1, with 8 bases aligning to TRBD1. CDR1 and CDR2 (germline): SGHVS, FNYEAQ. The junction had 5 bases not matched to a gene; V was cut back by 1 base and J by 4 bases. The CDR3 has 15 residues. The CDR3 is CASSLGQGAGTEAFF. The CDR3 DNA follows: TGTGCCAGCAGCTTAGGTCAGGGGGCTGGCACTGAAGCTTTCTTT. Full variable domain (remainder filled in from reference TRBV7-6 and TRBJ1-1): GAGVSQSPRYKVTKRGQDVALRCDPISGHVSLYWYRQALGQGPEFLTYFNYEAQQDKSGLPNDRFSAERPEGSISTLTIQRTEQRDSAMYRCASSLGQGAGTEAFFGQGTRLTVV.

This rearrangement joins TRBV10-3 to TRBJ2-1; maybe TRBD2 (7 bases). The CDR3 covers 15 residues. Trimming removed 5 bases at V and 5 bases at J, with 16 bases between. Germline V lookup: CDR1 ENHRY, CDR2 SYGVKD. The CDR3 protein is CAISPGEGKDNEQFF. The DNA for the CDR3 is TGTGCCATCAGTCCAGGGGAGGGAAAGGACAATGAGCAGTTCTTC.

This clonotype was detected many times. The chain joins TRBV7-9 to TRBJ1-4; D is unclear. V lost 0 bases and J 8 bases, leaving 7 bases between the germline ends. The CDR3 length is 13 residues. Germline loops: CDR1 SEHNR, CDR2 FQNEAQ (reference sequence). The CDR3 DNA reads TGTGCCAGCAGCTTAGCCCCCCCCGAAAAACTGTTTTTT. Its protein is CASSLAPPEKLFF.

At least ten counts were recorded for this clonotype. The V and J genes are TRBV6-1 and TRBJ2-1; 7 nucleotides align to TRBD2. CDR1 is MNHNS, CDR2 SASEGT, per germline. The V gene end was trimmed by 4 bases and the J gene end by 4 bases; junction bases not matched to a gene: 4. The CDR3 covers 14 residues. The CDR3 protein is CASSGGGEYNEQFF. The CDR3 coding sequence is TGTGCCAGCAGTGGGGGAGGGGAATACAATGAGCAGTTCTTC.

This clonotype appeared many times. This sequence joins TRBV29-1 and TRBJ2-5; D is undetermined. Germline V gives CDR1 SQVTM, CDR2 ANQGSEA. The CDR3 extends over 11 amino acids. Trimming cost V 7 bases and J 5 bases, with 11 bases left between them. CDR3 region: CSGVASETQYF. Written as DNA, the CDR3 is TGCAGCGGGGTGGCTTCGGAGACCCAGTACTTC.

This clonotype was seen at least ten times. CDR3 residues: CASSDLLAGIYNEQFF. CDR3 bases: TGTGCCAGCAGTGACCTGCTAGCGGGAATCTACAATGAGCAGTTCTTC. V gene TRBV6-1 combines with J gene TRBJ2-1; 9 bases are a match to TRBD2. The V segment lost 3 bases and the J segment 3 bases; nucleotides outside the gene matches: 6. This CDR3 region has 16 residues. Germline V CDR1 and CDR2: MNHNS, SASEGT.

This chain connects TRBV29-1 to TRBJ1-1; no firm D call. V lost 3 bases and J lost 3, with 5 bases in between. This CDR3 has 11 residues. Per the germline V gene, CDR1 is SQVTM and CDR2 is ANQGSEA. The CDR3 nucleotides read TGCAGCGTTGATGCAGACACTGAAGCTTTCTTT. Translating it yields CSVDADTEAFF.

Note on this clonotype: With a much larger clone just one base away, this may be a read error. The chain couples TRBV20-1 to TRBJ2-1; TRBD2 matches 10 bases. Germline CDR1 reads DFQATT; CDR2 reads SNEGSKA (reference sequence). The CDR3 is 15 amino acids. The CDR3 DNA reads as TGCAGTGCTAGTAGTCGGACTAGCGGAGGGGATGACCAGTTCTTC. Its translation is CSASSRTSGGDDQFF.

This clonotype was seen at least ten times. The chain has TRBV5-5 and TRBJ2-7; D unresolved. V was shortened by 4 bases and J by 0 bases, with 17 bases between the two germline ends. CDR1 is SGHKS and CDR2 is YYEKEE in the germline V gene (reference sequence). CDR3 length: 16 amino acids. The CDR3 loop reads CASSISAVSHSYEQYF. The CDR3, as DNA: TGTGCCAGCAGCATCTCCGCCGTATCACACTCCTACGAGCAGTACTTC.

This clonotype was counted at least ten times. This chain uses TRBV20-1 with TRBJ2-1, with D maybe TRBD2 (5 bases). The CDR3 is 16 amino acids. Germline assignment: CDR1 DFQATT and CDR2 SNEGSKA (reference sequence). V was shortened by 0 bases and J by 5 bases, with 17 bases between the two germline ends. The DNA of the CDR3 is TGCAGTGCTAGAGATTTTTTGGTAGCGAACGACAATGAGCAGTTCTTC. This gives the protein CSARDFLVANDNEQFF.

This clonotype has a handful of counts. This chain links TRBV3-1 with TRBJ2-7; unclear D gene. The CDR3 is 15 amino acids. V dropped 4 bases and J dropped 7 bases, with 20 bases sitting between them. Germline CDR1 is LGHDT and CDR2 is YNNKEL (reference sequence). The CDR3 coding sequence is TGTGCCAGCAGCCCAGGTTCCCTTCAGCAGTGGGAGCAGTACTTC. This encodes CASSPGSLQQWEQYF.

This clonotype showed up many times. This rearrangement joins TRBV7-6 to TRBJ2-1, with TRBD2 as a possible D gene (6 bases). Between the trimmed V and J ends, which lost 4 bases and 1 base, there was a span of 17 bases. The CDR3 length is 17 residues. Germline loops: CDR1 SGHVS, CDR2 FNYEAQ. The CDR3 nucleotides are TGTGCCAGCAGCTCAAACGACGGGACTGGTTCCTACAATGAGCAGTTCTTC. This translates into CASSSNDGTGSYNEQFF.

This clonotype came up many times. V usage is TRBV13 and J usage is TRBJ2-7; 9 bases align to TRBD1. Germline V CDR1 and CDR2: PRHDT, FYEKMQ (reference sequence). Unmatched junction bases numbered 16, after V lost 5 bases and J lost 5 bases. The CDR3 spans 17 residues. The CDR3 DNA reads TGTGCCAGCAGCCTACAAGAGCTCGGGACAGGGTTCCACGAGCAGTACTTC. Protein product: CASSLQELGTGFHEQYF.

As to this clonotype: At one boundary the junction diverges from the germline segment, which might be a read error. V is TRBV7-9 and J is TRBJ2-7; maybe TRBD1 (5 bases). This CDR3 comprises 14 residues. CDR1 SEHNR and CDR2 FQNEAQ come from the germline V gene (reference sequence). CDR3 in amino acids: CASSSPGYSHEQYF. CDR3 nucleotide sequence: TGTGCCAGCAGCTCCCCAGGGTACTCCCACGAGCAGTACTTC.

This clonotype was counted ten times or more. The V gene is TRBV10-3, the J gene TRBJ2-1; 16 nucleotides align to TRBD2. The CDR3 has 16 amino acids. CDR1 is ENHRY, CDR2 SYGVKD, per germline. V lost 6 bases, J lost 7 bases, and 6 bases stayed unmatched. The CDR3: CAIRGTSGRAGNEQFF. The CDR3 DNA sequence: TGTGCCATCAGGGGGACTAGCGGGAGGGCCGGGAATGAGCAGTTCTTC.

This clonotype was observed many times. The rearrangement joins TRBV5-1 to TRBJ1-1; 7 bases agree with TRBD1. This CDR3 contains 13 residues. Germline CDR1 reads SGHRS; CDR2 reads YFSETQ. V shed 4 bases and J 7 bases; nucleotides not matched to a gene: 7. CDR3 DNA sequence: TGCGCCAGCAGCGAACGCCGGGACAGTGAAGCTTTCTTT. Its protein is CASSERRDSEAFF.

CDR3 nucleotides: TGCGCCAGCAGCTCGCACTCGAGACGATACAATGAGCAGTTCTTC. It translates to CASSSHSRRYNEQFF. The V call is TRBV5-1, the J call TRBJ2-1; D is undetermined. Germline V gene data show CDR1 as SGHRS and CDR2 as YFSETQ. This CDR3 has 15 residues. The germline V and J ends were trimmed by 3 bases and 4 bases, with 14 bases remaining between them. The variable domain in full, with the rest retrieved from reference TRBV5-1 and TRBJ2-1, is KAGVTQTPRYLIKTRGQQVTLSCSPISGHRSVSWYQQTPGQGLQFLFEYFSETQRNKGNFPGRFSGRQFSNSRSEMNVSTLELGDSALYLCASSSHSRRYNEQFFGPGTRLTVL.

The sample holds many counts of this clonotype. DNA of the CDR3: TGTGCCAGCAGTCCGAATATGCTAACTAATGGCTACACCTTC. Amino acids: CASSPNMLTNGYTF. The chain combines TRBV27 with TRBJ1-2; D uncertain. The germline CDR1 and CDR2 sequences are MNHEY and SMNVEV (reference sequence). The CDR3 totals 14 residues. The ends were cut back, 5 bases at V and 6 bases at J, with 16 bases in the middle.

This clonotype was found many times. The chain couples TRBV7-6 to TRBJ2-7, with 14 bases lining up with TRBD2. V shed 6 bases, J shed 5 bases, and the junction held 6 bases outside the gene matches. The CDR3 loop spans 15 amino acids. Germline V CDR1 and CDR2: SGHVS, FNYEAQ. The CDR3 region is CASSYGLAGGNEQYF. The CDR3 nucleotides read TGTGCCAGCAGTTACGGACTAGCGGGAGGTAACGAGCAGTACTTC.

There are many counts of this clonotype. The chain recombines TRBV5-1 with TRBJ2-3; D is perhaps TRBD2 (6 bases). V was cut by 0 bases and J by 6 bases, with 11 bases left in between. CDR1 is SGHRS and CDR2 is YFSETQ in the germline V gene. This CDR3 comprises 14 residues. The CDR3 DNA is TGCGCCAGCAGCTTGGGACTAGAAGGCGATACGCAGTATTTT. It is translated as CASSLGLEGDTQYF.